The clone carrying this T cell receptor beta chain was counted only a few times. The data belong to a study of blood T cell repertoires in COVID-19. Study background: There were acute and convalescent COVID-19 samples, and they came from the United States, Italy and Spain.

In the authors' workflow: The authors estimated nucleated cell counts from reference gene primer amplification. The table came from immunoSEQ multiplex PCR; TCRdb's copy has only in-frame clones and leaves some out. Clone size and V and J calls were adopted from that table, with D and trimming inferred from the DNA. Of tens of thousands of clones in the sample, around nine tenths were seen once. The CDR3 runs 12 residues. Germline lookup yields CDR1 MDHEN and CDR2 SYDVKM. V lost 4 bases to trimming and J lost 3 bases, with 6 bases between them. The sample was peripheral blood. V and J are TRBV28 and TRBJ2-5; maybe TRBD1 (5 bases). The receptor was isolated from a man in his forties or fifties with acute or convalescent COVID-19. The DNA of the CDR3 is TGTGCCAGCAGTTCAGGGAAAGAGACCCAGTACTTC. Translating gives CASSSGKETQYF.